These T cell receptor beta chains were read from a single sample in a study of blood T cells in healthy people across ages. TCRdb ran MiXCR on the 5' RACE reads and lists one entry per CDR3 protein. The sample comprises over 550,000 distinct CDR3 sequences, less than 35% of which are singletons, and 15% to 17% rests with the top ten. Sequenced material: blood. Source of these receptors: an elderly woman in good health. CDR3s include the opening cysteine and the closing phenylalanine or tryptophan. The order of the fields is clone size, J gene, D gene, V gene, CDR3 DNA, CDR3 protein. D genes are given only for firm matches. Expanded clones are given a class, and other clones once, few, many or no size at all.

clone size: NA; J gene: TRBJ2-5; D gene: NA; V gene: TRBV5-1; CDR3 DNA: TGCGCCAACAGCACGGACAGGGAGGGGCACCAAGAGACCCAGTACTTC; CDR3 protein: CANSTDREGHQETQYF
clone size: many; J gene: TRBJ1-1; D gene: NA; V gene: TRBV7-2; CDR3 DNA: TGTGCCAGCAGCTTAATCGTGAGTGAAGCTTTCTTT; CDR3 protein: CASSLIVSEAFF
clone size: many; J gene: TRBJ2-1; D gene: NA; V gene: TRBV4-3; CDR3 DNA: TGCGCCAGCAGCCAAGGTTCCGGGACGAACCACAATGAGCAGTTCTTC; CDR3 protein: CASSQGSGTNHNEQFF
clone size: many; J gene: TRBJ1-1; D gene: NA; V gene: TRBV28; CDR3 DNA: TGTGCCAGCAGTCCCCTCAGCCCGAACACTGAAGCTTTCTTT; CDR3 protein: CASSPLSPNTEAFF
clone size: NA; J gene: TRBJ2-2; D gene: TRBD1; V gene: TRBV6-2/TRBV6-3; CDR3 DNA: TGTGCCAGCAGCCCTCGACCGGGACAGGGAATTAACGGGGAGCTGTTTTTT; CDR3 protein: CASSPRPGQGINGELFF
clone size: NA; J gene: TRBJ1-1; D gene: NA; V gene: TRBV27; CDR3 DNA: TGTGCCAGCAGTTTACAGGGCAGGGGAAAGCTGAACACTGAAGCTTTCTTT; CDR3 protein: CASSLQGRGKLNTEAFF
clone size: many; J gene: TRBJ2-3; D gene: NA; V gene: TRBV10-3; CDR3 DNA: TGTGCCACCCAAGGGGTAGGAGGGGCCCCCGATACGCAGTATTTT; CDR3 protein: CATQGVGGAPDTQYF
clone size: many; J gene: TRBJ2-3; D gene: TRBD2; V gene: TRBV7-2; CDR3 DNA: TGTGCCAGCAGCTTAAGGCCTAGCGGGGTGGGAGATACGCAGTATTTT; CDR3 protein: CASSLRPSGVGDTQYF
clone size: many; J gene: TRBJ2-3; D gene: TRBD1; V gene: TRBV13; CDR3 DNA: TGTGCCAGCAGCCGCGGGACAGGCAGCACAGATACGCAGTATTTT; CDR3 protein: CASSRGTGSTDTQYF
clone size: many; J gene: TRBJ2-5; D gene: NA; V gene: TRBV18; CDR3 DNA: TGTGCCAGCAGTCCCCTTCAGGGAGAGACCCAGTACTTC; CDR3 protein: CASSPLQGETQYF
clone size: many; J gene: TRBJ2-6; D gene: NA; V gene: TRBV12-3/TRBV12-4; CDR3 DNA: TGTGCCAGCAGCCCCTCTTCCACTGGGGCCAACGTCCTGACTTTC; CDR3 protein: CASSPSSTGANVLTF
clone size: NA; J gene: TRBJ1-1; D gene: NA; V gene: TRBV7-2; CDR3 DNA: TGTGCCAGCAGCTTAAAGTCTATGCTCCCGGAAAAAGACACTGAAGCTTTCTTT; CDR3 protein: CASSLKSMLPEKDTEAFF
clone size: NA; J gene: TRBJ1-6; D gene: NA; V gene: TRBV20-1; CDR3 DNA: TGCAGTGCTACCCTGGGGGCAGGTGATCCCCTCCACTTT; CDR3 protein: CSATLGAGDPLHF
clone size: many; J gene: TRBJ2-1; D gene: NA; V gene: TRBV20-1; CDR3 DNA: TGCAGTGCTAGACTAGTCGATCGTTACAATGAGCAGTTCTTC; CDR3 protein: CSARLVDRYNEQFF
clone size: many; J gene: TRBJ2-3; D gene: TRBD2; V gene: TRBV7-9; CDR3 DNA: TGTGCCAGCAGCTCGAGCGGGGGACGGGATACGCAGTATTTT; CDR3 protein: CASSSSGGRDTQYF
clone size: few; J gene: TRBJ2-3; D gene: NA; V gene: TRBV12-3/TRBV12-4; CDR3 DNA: TGTGCCAGCAGTCTAAGGGGGGCTAACACAGATACGCAGTATTTT; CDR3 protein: CASSLRGANTDTQYF